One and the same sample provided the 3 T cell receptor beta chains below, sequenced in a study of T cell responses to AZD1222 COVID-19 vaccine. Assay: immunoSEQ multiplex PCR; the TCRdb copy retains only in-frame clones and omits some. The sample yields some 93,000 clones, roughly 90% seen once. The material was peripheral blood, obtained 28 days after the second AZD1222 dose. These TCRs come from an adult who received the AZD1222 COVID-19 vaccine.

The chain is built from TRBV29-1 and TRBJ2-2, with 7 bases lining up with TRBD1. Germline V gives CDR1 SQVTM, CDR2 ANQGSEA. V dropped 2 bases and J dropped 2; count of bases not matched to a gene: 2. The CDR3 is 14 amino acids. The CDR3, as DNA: TGCAGCGTTGAACGACAGGGTAACACCGGGGAGCTGTTTTTT. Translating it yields CSVERQGNTGELFF.

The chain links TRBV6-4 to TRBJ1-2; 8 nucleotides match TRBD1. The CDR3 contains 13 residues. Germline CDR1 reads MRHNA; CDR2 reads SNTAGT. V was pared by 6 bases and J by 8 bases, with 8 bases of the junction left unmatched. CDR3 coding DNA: TGTGCCAGCAGAGCCCAGGGGGCAGGAGGCTACACCTTC. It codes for CASRAQGAGGYTF.

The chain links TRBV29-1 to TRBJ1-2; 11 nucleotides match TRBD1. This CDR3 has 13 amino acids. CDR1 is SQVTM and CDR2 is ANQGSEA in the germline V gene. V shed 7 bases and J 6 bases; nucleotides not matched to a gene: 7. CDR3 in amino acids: CSAFRGQGDGYTF. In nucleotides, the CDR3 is TGCAGCGCCTTTCGGGGACAGGGGGATGGCTACACCTTC. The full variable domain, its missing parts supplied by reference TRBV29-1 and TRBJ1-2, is SAVISQKPSRDICQRGTSLTIQCQVDSQVTMMFWYRQQPGQSLTLIATANQGSEATYESGFVIDKFPISRPNLTFSTLTVSNMSPEDSSIYLCSAFRGQGDGYTFGSGTRLTVV.